Listed below are T cell receptor beta chains from one sample, sequenced in a study of T cell responses to AZD1222 COVID-19 vaccine. Sequenced by immunoSEQ multiplex PCR; TCRdb stores in-frame clones only, minus some. In the table there are roughly 150,000 clones, approximately 90% of which are singletons. Sequencing used peripheral blood, obtained on day 0 of AZD1222 vaccination. These receptor sequences come from an adult in good health. Each CDR3 is given with its conserved first and last residue. A D gene is named only where the DNA matches it firmly. Clone size is given for some rows only: seen once, a few or many times, or a class if the clone is expanded.

TRBD2,NA,TRBV5-4,TRBJ2-7,CASSPQELAGYEQYF,TGTGCCAGCAGCCCGCAGGAACTAGCGGGCTACGAGCAGTACTTC
NA,NA,TRBV2,TRBJ1-3,CASSDTRGNTIYF,TGTGCCAGCAGTGATACAAGGGGAAACACCATATATTTT
TRBD1,NA,TRBV28,TRBJ1-5,CASSSLRDRGQSQPQHF,TGTGCCAGCAGTTCACTCCGGGACAGGGGGCAGAGTCAGCCCCAGCATTTT
TRBD1,NA,TRBV4-1,TRBJ1-1,CASSPQIRQGGNTEAFF,TGCGCCAGCAGCCCCCAAATTAGACAGGGGGGGAACACTGAAGCTTTCTTT
TRBD2,NA,TRBV9,TRBJ2-1,CASSVGSSGGRREQFF,TGTGCCAGCAGCGTAGGATCCAGCGGGGGCCGCAGGGAGCAGTTCTTC
NA,NA,TRBV27,TRBJ2-7,CASSLRGGGLYEQYF,TGTGCCAGCAGTTTAAGGGGAGGGGGGCTCTACGAGCAGTACTTC
NA,NA,TRBV5-1,TRBJ1-1,CASSLWGGPTEAFF,TGCGCCAGCAGCTTGTGGGGGGGGCCCACTGAAGCTTTCTTT
NA,NA,TRBV7-2,TRBJ1-4,CASSLGAGYQGGREKLFF,TGTGCCAGCAGCTTAGGTGCCGGGTACCAAGGAGGGAGGGAAAAACTGTTTTTT
NA,once,TRBV6-6,TRBJ1-4,CASSYSGENSAGRF,TGTGCCAGCAGTTACTCCGGCGAAAACTCGGCTGGGCGATTT
NA,NA,TRBV7-2,TRBJ1-4,CASSEGWVLAATNEKLFF,TGTGCCAGCAGCGAAGGCTGGGTATTGGCTGCAACTAATGAAAAACTGTTTTTT
NA,NA,TRBV6-1,TRBJ1-3,CASSAGLGGGNTIYF,TGTGCCAGCAGCGCTGGCCTTGGGGGGGGAAACACCATATATTTT
NA,NA,TRBV6-4,TRBJ2-1,CASSTGTTNYNEQFF,TGTGCCAGCAGCACCGGGACAACCAATTACAATGAGCAGTTCTTC
TRBD2,NA,TRBV19,TRBJ2-7,CASSNSGGSYEQYF,TGTGCCAGTAGTAATAGCGGGGGCAGCTACGAGCAGTACTTC
NA,NA,TRBV18,TRBJ1-6,CASSPQDSRSSPLHF,TGTGCCAGCTCACCCCAGGACTCTAGAAGCTCACCCCTCCACTTT
NA,NA,TRBV7-2,TRBJ1-5,CASSLGPNQPQHF,TGTGCCAGCAGCTTAGGACCAAATCAGCCCCAGCATTTT
NA,NA,TRBV4-3,TRBJ1-1,CASGAGVSTEAFF,TGCGCCAGCGGGGCGGGAGTATCCACTGAAGCTTTCTTT
NA,NA,TRBV18,TRBJ1-2,CASSANRSQGHNYGYTF,TGTGCCAGCTCAGCTAACAGGTCCCAGGGCCACAACTATGGCTACACCTTC
NA,NA,TRBV6-1,TRBJ1-2,CASSDISNQIGYTF,TGTGCCAGCAGTGATATTAGTAACCAGATTGGCTACACCTTC
NA,NA,TRBV6-5,TRBJ1-4,CAASRAGPREKLFF,TGTGCCGCGAGCCGTGCAGGGCCTAGGGAAAAACTGTTTTTT
NA,NA,TRBV30,TRBJ1-5,CAWSVSSNQPQHF,TGTGCCTGGAGTGTAAGCAGCAATCAGCCCCAGCATTTT
TRBD1,NA,TRBV28,TRBJ1-1,CASSLAGGTVNTEAFF,TGTGCCAGCAGTTTGGCAGGGGGGACGGTGAACACTGAAGCTTTCTTT
NA,NA,TRBV7-3,TRBJ1-1,CASSLDGTESQGGAFF,TGTGCCAGCAGCTTAGATGGGACGGAATCGCAAGGAGGGGCTTTCTTT
NA,NA,TRBV9,TRBJ2-1,CASSVFGSSYNEQFF,TGTGCCAGCAGCGTGTTTGGGAGCTCCTACAATGAGCAGTTCTTC
NA,NA,TRBV6-5,TRBJ1-3,CASSYSSDGGNTIYF,TGTGCCAGCAGTTACTCGAGTGATGGGGGAAACACCATATATTTT
NA,NA,TRBV18,TRBJ1-2,CASSPLQGGTGIPGYGYTF,TGTGCCAGCTCACCACTCCAGGGAGGGACGGGGATTCCGGGCTATGGCTACACCTTC
NA,few,TRBV16,TRBJ1-2,CASSQRANYGYTF,TGTGCCAGCAGCCAAAGGGCTAACTATGGCTACACCTTC
TRBD1,NA,TRBV4-2,TRBJ2-4,CASSPGQTAKNIQYF,TGTGCCAGCAGCCCGGGACAGACAGCCAAAAACATTCAGTACTTC
TRBD2,NA,TRBV7-9,TRBJ2-1,CASSQYSGLVSGEQFF,TGTGCCAGCAGCCAATACTCGGGACTAGTATCGGGTGAGCAGTTCTTC
TRBD1,NA,TRBV27,TRBJ1-2,CASNSGQGHYGYTF,TGTGCCAGCAACTCAGGACAGGGGCACTATGGCTACACCTTC
NA,NA,TRBV7-9,TRBJ1-1,CASSHRVNTEAFF,TGTGCCAGCAGTCACCGAGTGAACACTGAAGCTTTCTTT
NA,NA,TRBV27,TRBJ1-5,CASSLYGVSNQPQHF,TGTGCCAGCAGTTTATACGGGGTTAGCAATCAGCCCCAGCATTTT
NA,NA,TRBV5-1,TRBJ1-2,CASSLAWQIDPYGYTF,TGCGCCAGCAGCTTGGCCTGGCAGATTGATCCCTATGGCTACACCTTC
NA,NA,TRBV7-8,TRBJ1-5,CASSYSNQAYQPQHF,TGTGCCAGCAGCTATAGCAATCAGGCTTATCAGCCCCAGCATTTT
NA,NA,TRBV7-2,TRBJ1-2,CASSLRTGSGYGYTF,TGTGCCAGCAGTCTTAGAACAGGGTCGGGCTATGGCTACACCTTC
TRBD1,NA,TRBV6-2/TRBV6-3,TRBJ2-3,CASSYSWDSLNTDTQYF,TGTGCCAGCAGTTACTCTTGGGACAGTCTTAACACAGATACGCAGTATTTT